Following are 2 T cell receptor beta chains from one sample sequenced in a study of cytomegalovirus exposure and HLA in healthy donors. PCR used 60 Vbeta primers and 13 Jbeta primers. Libraries were prepared by immunoSEQ multiplex PCR; TCRdb keeps only in-frame clonotypes and omits some of them. The sample lists under 200,000 clones; approximately 79% were seen once. Sequenced sample: PBMCs. These receptors were taken from a man over 45 in good health and CMV-seropositive.

The J gene is TRBJ1-2, the V gene TRBV6-6; TRBD1 matches 8 bases. The J segment lost 4 bases and the V segment lost 2 bases, leaving 6 bases of the junction unmatched. Germline V gene data show CDR1 as MNHNY and CDR2 as SVGAGI (reference sequence). The length of the CDR3 is 15 residues. The CDR3 coding sequence is TGTGCCAGCAGTTACGGACAGGGACGATCCTATGGCTACACCTTC. Protein: CASSYGQGRSYGYTF.

J is TRBJ2-5 and V is TRBV7-8; tentatively, D is TRBD2 (7 bases). Germline V CDR1 and CDR2: SGHVS, FQNEAQ. The CDR3 is 17 residues long. V lost 3 bases and J 2 bases, leaving 19 bases between the germline ends. In DNA form, the CDR3 reads TGTGCCAGCAGCTTCCTGGGGGGGGCTGTACCTCAAGAGACCCAGTACTTC. Residues: CASSFLGGAVPQETQYF.